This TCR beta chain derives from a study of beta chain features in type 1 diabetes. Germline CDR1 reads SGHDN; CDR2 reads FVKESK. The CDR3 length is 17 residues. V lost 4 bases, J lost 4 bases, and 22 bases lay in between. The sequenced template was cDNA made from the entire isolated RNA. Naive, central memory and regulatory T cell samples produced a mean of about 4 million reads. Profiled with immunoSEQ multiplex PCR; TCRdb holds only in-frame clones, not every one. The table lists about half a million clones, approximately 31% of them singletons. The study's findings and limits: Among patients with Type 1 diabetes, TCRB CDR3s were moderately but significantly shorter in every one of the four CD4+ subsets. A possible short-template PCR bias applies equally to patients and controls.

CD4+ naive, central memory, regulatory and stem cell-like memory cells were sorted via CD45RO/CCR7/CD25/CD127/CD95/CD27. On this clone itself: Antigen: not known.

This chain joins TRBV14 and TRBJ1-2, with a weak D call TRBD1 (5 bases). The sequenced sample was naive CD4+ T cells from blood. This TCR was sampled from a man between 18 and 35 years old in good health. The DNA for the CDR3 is TGTGCCAGCAGCCCACAGACAGCATCACGTACTACCTATGGCTACACCTTC. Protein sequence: CASSPQTASRTTYGYTF. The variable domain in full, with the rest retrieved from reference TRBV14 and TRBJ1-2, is EAGVTQFPSHSVIEKGQTVTLRCDPISGHDNLYWYRRVMGKEIKFLLHFVKESKQDESGMPNNRFLAERTGGTYSTLKVQPAELEDSGVYFCASSPQTASRTTYGYTFGSGTRLTVV.